A selection of T cell receptor beta chains follows, all from one sample in a study of chemoradiotherapy in HPV16-positive cancers. Profiled with immunoSEQ multiplex PCR; TCRdb holds only in-frame clones, not every one. The sample holds over 10,000 clones, 75% to 90% seen once. This specimen consisted of blood, obtained from a patient who underwent chemoradiotherapy. These receptors all come from a human donor with HPV-associated anogenital cancer. CDR3s leave out the opening cysteine and the closing phenylalanine or tryptophan. Fields, in order: D gene, V gene, CDR3 protein. A D gene is named only where the DNA matches it firmly.

d_call: TRBD1; v_call: TRBV29-1; cdr3_aa: SVRTGALNTEAF
d_call: .; v_call: TRBV28; cdr3_aa: ANSRGFDYGYT
d_call: .; v_call: TRBV12-5; cdr3_aa: ATLGRENTEAF
d_call: .; v_call: TRBV19; cdr3_aa: ASSSRQGGNYGYT
d_call: .; v_call: TRBV6-4; cdr3_aa: ASSAGPYNEQF
d_call: TRBD1; v_call: TRBV4-1; cdr3_aa: ASRAPGTGDYGYT
d_call: TRBD2; v_call: TRBV10-1; cdr3_aa: ASLWSSGSYNEQF
d_call: TRBD1; v_call: TRBV7-8; cdr3_aa: ASSKHRGRRETQY
d_call: .; v_call: TRBV2; cdr3_aa: ANAGYTGELF
d_call: .; v_call: TRBV6-5; cdr3_aa: ASSYRARESPFH
d_call: TRBD2; v_call: TRBV27; cdr3_aa: ASSLSGLAGGPPKRHTQY
d_call: .; v_call: TRBV7-9; cdr3_aa: ASSGVALETQY
d_call: TRBD1; v_call: TRBV15; cdr3_aa: ATSRGDRGQASHQETQY
d_call: .; v_call: TRBV5-1; cdr3_aa: ASSLEYGSNQPQH
d_call: .; v_call: TRBV29-1; cdr3_aa: SVEAGVLQETQY
d_call: .; v_call: TRBV5-6; cdr3_aa: ASSLSWGGAQPQH
d_call: TRBD1; v_call: TRBV9; cdr3_aa: ASSVGDRVTGKNIQY
d_call: TRBD1; v_call: TRBV6-5; cdr3_aa: ASSTPTGGRNTIY
d_call: .; v_call: TRBV18; cdr3_aa: ASSSDRNQPQH
d_call: .; v_call: TRBV7-2; cdr3_aa: ASTPSRVANTEAF
d_call: TRBD1; v_call: TRBV19; cdr3_aa: ASTPTGGIYEQY
d_call: .; v_call: TRBV6-6; cdr3_aa: ASSYSSGTADTQY
d_call: .; v_call: TRBV23-1; cdr3_aa: ASSQAPGHSITGELF
d_call: TRBD2; v_call: TRBV13; cdr3_aa: ASSFGTTGLENNEQF
d_call: TRBD1; v_call: TRBV6-5; cdr3_aa: ASSGTVETQY
d_call: .; v_call: TRBV9; cdr3_aa: ASSVASRNTGELF
d_call: TRBD2; v_call: TRBV27; cdr3_aa: ASSPRTSGRAGQF
d_call: .; v_call: TRBV7-9; cdr3_aa: ASSLSSSGRGGEQY
d_call: .; v_call: TRBV11-1; cdr3_aa: ASSLEQTPTDTQY
d_call: .; v_call: TRBV28; cdr3_aa: ASSPGQSETDTQY
d_call: .; v_call: TRBV5-4; cdr3_aa: ASSLSVGVEQF
d_call: TRBD2; v_call: TRBV6-4; cdr3_aa: ASSAGTSADTQY
d_call: TRBD1; v_call: TRBV7-9; cdr3_aa: ASSLEGQGTYTDTQY
d_call: TRBD2; v_call: TRBV4-3; cdr3_aa: ASSQLAGFYNEQF
d_call: .; v_call: TRBV6-6; cdr3_aa: ASSYSRRENSPLH
d_call: .; v_call: TRBV4-2; cdr3_aa: ASSQETRGVGYT
d_call: TRBD1; v_call: TRBV6-5; cdr3_aa: ASSHRGGEQY